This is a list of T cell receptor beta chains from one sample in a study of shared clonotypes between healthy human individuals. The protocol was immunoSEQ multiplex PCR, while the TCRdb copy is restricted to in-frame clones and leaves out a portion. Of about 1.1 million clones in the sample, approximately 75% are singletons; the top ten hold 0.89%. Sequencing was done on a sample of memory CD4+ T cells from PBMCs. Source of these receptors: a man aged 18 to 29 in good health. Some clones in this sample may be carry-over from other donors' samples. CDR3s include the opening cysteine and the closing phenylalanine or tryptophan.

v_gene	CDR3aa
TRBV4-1	CASSQGQGLNPDTQYF
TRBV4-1	CASSPILAGDKRETQYF
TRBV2	CASSNSGNYNEQFF
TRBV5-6	CASSFTGGARETQYF
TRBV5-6	CASSLRLETQYF
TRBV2	CASSRDREAWQPQHF
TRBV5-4	CASSPSGSSYEQYF
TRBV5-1	CASTNRRGAEASYEQYF
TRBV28	CASSLPRQAYTQYF
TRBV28	CASRAGTAQETQYF
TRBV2	CASSAGARPPRPYEQYF
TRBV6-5	CASSYSFRGTETQYF
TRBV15	CATSREPTTEAFF
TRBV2	CASFGVRSYGYTF
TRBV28	CASRPRGARESTIYF
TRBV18	CASSPTGQRTRAGELFF
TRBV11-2	CASSLFGTKNTEAFF
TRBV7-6	CASSLDGGVYNEQFF
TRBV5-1	CASSLDREAEAFF
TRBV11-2	CASSFASGVYNEQFF